Shown below are 24 T cell receptor beta chains from a single sample sequenced in a study of blood T cell repertoires in COVID-19. Sequenced by immunoSEQ multiplex PCR; TCRdb stores in-frame clones only, minus some. The sample includes 650,000 to 800,000 clones, more than 80% of them seen just once. Sequenced input: peripheral blood. Receptor source: a woman aged 18-29 years with acute or convalescent COVID-19.

The sample holds one count of this clone. The genes are TRBV6-5 and TRBJ1-2; 8 bases are a match to TRBD1. V trimming: 6 bases; J trimming: 5 bases; junction bases outside the gene matches: 11. This CDR3 has 15 amino acids. Germline CDR1 MNHEY, CDR2 SVGAGI. This CDR3 is CASRLAGQVTYGYTF. CDR3 nucleotides: TGTGCCAGCAGACTAGCGGGACAGGTCACATATGGCTACACCTTC.

The chain links TRBV6-6 to TRBJ2-1, with 9 nucleotides matching TRBD1. V gave up 7 bases and J gave up 0 bases; unmatched junction bases: 7. Germline V gives CDR1 MNHNY, CDR2 SVGAGI (reference sequence). The CDR3 spans 16 residues. This CDR3 reads CASTRTGASSYNEQFF. CDR3 coding DNA: TGTGCCAGCACTCGGACAGGGGCGAGCTCCTACAATGAGCAGTTCTTC.

The chain recombines TRBV6-5 with TRBJ1-5, with TRBD1 identical over 8 bases. Germline V gives CDR1 MNHEY, CDR2 SVGAGI. The CDR3 is made up of 14 amino acids. The J segment lost 3 bases and the V segment lost 6 bases, leaving 4 bases of the junction unmatched. The CDR3 reads CASRGQGNNQPQHF. In DNA form, the CDR3 reads TGTGCCAGCAGAGGACAGGGTAACAATCAGCCCCAGCATTTT.

This sequence joins TRBV10-3 and TRBJ2-7, with 8 bases lining up with TRBD1. The CDR3 has 16 amino acids. The germline V gene has CDR1 ENHRY and CDR2 SYGVKD. V was clipped by 4 bases and J by 3 bases; unmatched bases: 11. For the CDR3, the DNA is TGTGCCATCAGTGCCTCTCGGGACAGGACCGTCTACGAGCAGTACTTC. Translating gives CAISASRDRTVYEQYF.

Here the CDR3 reads CASSLWHNSGNTIYF. For the CDR3, the DNA is TGTGCCAGCAGCTTATGGCACAACTCTGGAAACACCATATATTTT. The J gene is TRBJ1-3, the V gene TRBV7-2; no reliable D call. V gave up 2 bases and J gave up 0 bases, with 8 bases separating them. Germline V gives CDR1 SGHTA, CDR2 FQGNSA. The CDR3 covers 15 residues.

The genes are TRBV19 and TRBJ1-1, with D perhaps TRBD1 (6 bases). This CDR3 has 15 residues. V was cut by 5 bases and J by 1 base, with 14 bases left in between. The germline V gene has CDR1 LNHDA and CDR2 SQIVND (reference sequence). The DNA for the CDR3 is TGTGCCAGTAGTTTCACCGGGACAACGAACACTGAAGCTTTCTTT. This encodes CASSFTGTTNTEAFF. Full variable domain (rest looked up from reference TRBV19 and TRBJ1-1): DGGITQSPKYLFRKEGQNVTLSCEQNLNHDAMYWYRQDPGQGLRLIYYSQIVNDFQKGDIAEGYSVSREKKESFPLTVTSAQKNPTAFYLCASSFTGTTNTEAFFGQGTRLTVV.

The J gene is TRBJ2-1, the V gene TRBV30; TRBD2 matches 9 bases. CDR3 length equals 15 residues. V shed 5 bases, J shed 3 bases, and the junction held 8 bases outside the gene matches. The germline V gene has CDR1 GTSNPN and CDR2 SVGIG (reference sequence). The CDR3 nucleotides are TGTGCCTGGGATAGCGGGGGTTACCTCTACAATGAGCAGTTCTTC. It is translated as CAWDSGGYLYNEQFF.

In this sample, this clone turned up a few times. The rearrangement joins TRBV6-2 or TRBV6-3 to TRBJ2-2; no firm D call. Germline loops: CDR1 MNHEY, CDR2 SVGEGT. Trimming cost V 0 bases and J 9 bases, with 8 bases left between them. The CDR3 has 13 amino acids. This chain's CDR3 is CASSYSESRELFF. CDR3 sequence (DNA): TGTGCCAGCAGTTACTCGGAGTCTCGGGAGCTGTTTTTT.

The V and J genes are TRBV9 and TRBJ2-7; D remains unclear. This CDR3 spans 11 amino acids. Per germline, CDR1 SGDLS and CDR2 YYNGEE. Deletions cut 3 bases from V and 6 bases from J, with 7 bases between. As DNA, the CDR3 is TGTGCCAGCAGCGAGAGGTGCGAGCAGTACTTC. Its translation is CASSERCEQYF.

The V and J genes are TRBV6-5 and TRBJ1-4; TRBD1 matches at 7 bases. Unmatched junction bases numbered 13, after V lost 11 bases and J lost 7 bases. Germline V lookup: CDR1 MNHEY, CDR2 SVGAGI. The CDR3 covers 14 residues. The CDR3 DNA follows: TGTGCCGTTACCAGGGACGGGACAGCTGAAAAACTGTTTTTT. Translation: CAVTRDGTAEKLFF.

V and J are TRBV28 and TRBJ2-3, with a weak D call TRBD2 (6 bases). Germline CDR1 MDHEN, CDR2 SYDVKM. CDR3 length equals 17 residues. Trimming stripped 3 bases from V and 4 bases from J, with 20 bases between. In nucleotides, the CDR3 is TGTGCCAGCAGTTTTAATTTGGCGGGGTCCAATGCAGATACGCAGTATTTT. Translating it yields CASSFNLAGSNADTQYF.

The CDR3 region has the DNA TGTGCCAGCAGCCCCTTAGGGCAGGGTAATGAAAAACTGTTTTTT. Its protein product is CASSPLGQGNEKLFF. V is TRBV28 and J is TRBJ1-4; possible D gene TRBD1, 5 bases. The V end was cut by 6 bases, the J end by 4 bases, with 15 bases between. This CDR3 comprises 15 residues. The germline gives CDR1 MDHEN, CDR2 SYDVKM.

The V call is TRBV11-2, the J call TRBJ2-7, with D tentatively TRBD2 (5 bases). V was pared by 2 bases and J by 4 bases, with 12 bases between. The CDR3 is made up of 14 amino acids. Per germline, CDR1 SGHAT and CDR2 FQNNGV. The CDR3 DNA follows: TGTGCCAGCAGCTTATACCCAGAGGGATACGAGCAGTACTTC. Its protein product is CASSLYPEGYEQYF.

The chain recombines TRBV5-1 with TRBJ2-7, with 13 positions matching TRBD2. Per the germline V gene, CDR1 is SGHRS and CDR2 is YFSETQ. Trimming at V came to 5 bases and at J to 3 bases, leaving 5 bases not matched to a gene. The CDR3 extends over 15 amino acids. The CDR3 DNA reads as TGCGCCAGCAGGCAGAGACTAGCGGGGGGCTACGAGCAGTACTTC. Translating gives CASRQRLAGGYEQYF.

The chain uses TRBV30 and TRBJ1-5; D remains ambiguous. V gave up 0 bases and J gave up 7 bases, with 13 bases separating them. Germline CDR1 is GTSNPN and CDR2 is SVGIG (reference sequence). CDR3 length: 14 residues. CDR3 DNA sequence: TGTGCCTGGAGTGTACGGCGGGAGGAACAGCCCCAGCATTTT. The encoded protein is CAWSVRREEQPQHF.

The chain employs TRBV10-3 and TRBJ2-2; D is possibly TRBD2 (6 bases). The CDR3 covers 13 residues. CDR1 and CDR2 (germline): ENHRY, SYGVKD. V was cut by 8 bases and J by 6 bases, with 13 bases left in between. This CDR3 is CAIQGGSPGELFF. The CDR3 DNA is TGTGCCATCCAGGGAGGCTCACCCGGGGAGCTGTTTTTT.

This clone was seen once. The chain carries TRBV13 and TRBJ2-7; D remains ambiguous. The CDR3 contains 16 residues. Germline V lookup: CDR1 PRHDT, CDR2 FYEKMQ (reference sequence). Between the trimmed V and J ends, which lost 5 bases and 3 bases, there was a span of 20 bases. The CDR3 DNA sequence: TGTGCCAGCAGCCCCCGAGGTCAGTCCCCCCTCTACGAGCAGTACTTC. It yields the protein CASSPRGQSPLYEQYF.

This chain links TRBV19 with TRBJ2-7; maybe TRBD2 (6 bases). Germline loops: CDR1 LNHDA, CDR2 SQIVND (reference sequence). Trimming left V 3 bases short and J 6 bases short, with 12 bases between. The CDR3 length is 13 residues. CDR3 amino acids: CASSIPVGGEQYF. The DNA for the CDR3 is TGTGCCAGTAGTATTCCCGTCGGGGGCGAGCAGTACTTC.

To note about this clone: The sample contains more than one DNA sequence encoding this CDR3. V gene TRBV19 combines with J gene TRBJ1-1; 7 positions match TRBD1. J was trimmed by 1 base and V by 3 bases; bases with no gene match: 2. There are 14 residues in the CDR3. Germline V gene data show CDR1 as LNHDA and CDR2 as SQIVND (reference sequence). This chain's CDR3 is CASSIRQGNTEAFF. The DNA of the CDR3 is TGTGCCAGTAGTATCCGACAGGGGAACACTGAAGCTTTCTTT.

The chain couples TRBV14 to TRBJ2-2, with 8 bases that match TRBD1. CDR1 and CDR2 (germline): SGHDN, FVKESK. J was trimmed by 2 bases and V by 6 bases; bases with no gene match: 8. This CDR3 has 16 amino acids. The CDR3 region has the DNA TGTGCCAGCAGTCGACAGGGGTCCTCCAACACCGGGGAGCTGTTTTTT. It codes for CASSRQGSSNTGELFF.

The rearrangement uses TRBV7-9 and TRBJ2-5; D not resolved. V lost 5 bases to trimming and J lost 2 bases, with 9 bases between them. Germline lookup yields CDR1 SEHNR and CDR2 FQNEAQ (reference sequence). The CDR3 totals 13 residues. This CDR3 reads CASSHSSQETQYF. CDR3 sequence (DNA): TGTGCCAGCAGCCACAGTTCTCAAGAGACCCAGTACTTC.

This rearrangement joins TRBV4-1 to TRBJ1-1; 8 bases are a match to TRBD1. The CDR3 length is 18 residues. J lost 0 bases, V lost 2 bases, and 11 bases had no gene match. Germline V gene lookup returns CDR1 MGHRA and CDR2 YSYEKL. CDR3 DNA sequence: TGCGCCAGCAGCCAACTTATTTTCCACAGGGGGTTGAACACTGAAGCTTTCTTT. Protein product: CASSQLIFHRGLNTEAFF.

This sequence joins TRBV7-2 and TRBJ2-1; possible D gene TRBD1, 5 bases. CDR3 length: 15 residues. The V end lost 5 bases, the J end lost 0 bases, and 11 bases lay between the germline ends. Germline V gives CDR1 SGHTA, CDR2 FQGNSA. The CDR3 sequence: CASSPRASSYNEQFF. Here the CDR3 DNA reads TGTGCCAGCAGCCCCAGGGCGAGCTCCTACAATGAGCAGTTCTTC.

This clone was counted a few times. The gene calls are TRBV3-1 (or the pseudogene TRBV3-2) and TRBJ2-7; D is perhaps TRBD1 (6 bases). Per germline, CDR1 LGHDT and CDR2 YNNKEL (reference sequence). The CDR3 extends over 13 amino acids. Trimming shortened V by 3 bases and J by 1 base, and 7 bases separated the two germline ends. The CDR3 coding sequence is TGTGCCAGCAGCCAGGGGGCGTCCTACGAGCAGTACTTC. Its translation: CASSQGASYEQYF.